The 28 T cell receptor beta chains presented below share a single source sample, sequenced in a study of T cell repertoires in aging, cancer and after chemotherapy. The template was genomic DNA from peripheral blood, not RNA. A mixed TRB-A/B primer pool amplified rearranged TRB by multiplex touch-down PCR. MiXCR, applied by TCRdb to the multiplex PCR reads, yields one record per CDR3 protein. This sample has more than 500 distinct CDR3 sequences, with around 19% found just once. Sequencing input: blood. These receptors originate from a human donor with a blood cancer.

This clonotype was seen a few times. The genes are TRBV20-1 and TRBJ1-1; possibly TRBD1 for D (5 bases). Germline V gives CDR1 DFQATT, CDR2 SNEGSKA (reference sequence). The CDR3 is 13 amino acids. V lost 3 bases, J lost 0 bases, and 8 bases lay in between. CDR3 loop: CSAREDMNTEAFF. CDR3 DNA sequence: TGCAGTGCTAGGGAGGACATGAACACTGAAGCTTTCTTT.

As DNA, the CDR3 is TGCAGTGCTCAGTTCCAGAACACTGAAGCTTTCTTT. It codes for CSAQFQNTEAFF. This chain links TRBV20-1 with TRBJ1-1; D is unresolved. V gave up 5 bases and J gave up 1 base, with 8 bases separating them. Germline V gene data show CDR1 as DFQATT and CDR2 as SNEGSKA (reference sequence). This CDR3 has 12 amino acids.

This clonotype was observed once. The chain employs TRBV7-9 and TRBJ1-1, with D tentatively TRBD1 (5 bases). Germline loops: CDR1 SEHNR, CDR2 FQNEAQ (reference sequence). V was trimmed by 4 bases and J by 3 bases, leaving 18 bases between them. The CDR3 totals 16 residues. Here the CDR3 DNA reads TGTGCCAGCAGCTACCCTGGGGCCGAGGGGCACACTGAAGCTTTCTTT. It is translated as CASSYPGAEGHTEAFF.

By its share, this clonotype is large (0.1 to 1%). This chain connects TRBV6-5 to TRBJ1-1; 8 bases are a match to TRBD1. Germline values: CDR1 MNHEY, CDR2 SVGAGI. V lost 4 bases, J lost 4 bases, and 8 bases stayed unmatched. This CDR3 is built from 15 residues. For the CDR3, the DNA is TGTGCCAGCAGTTTGCAGGGGGCGGTGGGCACTGAAGCTTTCTTT. Its translation is CASSLQGAVGTEAFF.

A note on this clonotype: Germline is not matched at one junction end, which may reflect a read error. The V call is TRBV4-2, the J call TRBJ1-1, with TRBD1 matching over 8 bases. Germline CDR1 LGHNA, CDR2 YNFKEQ. The length of the CDR3 is 17 residues. The CDR3 bases are TGCGCCAGCAGCCAAGAAACCCCCGACAGGGGGAACACTGAAGCTTTCTTT. Translating gives CASSQETPDRGNTEAFF.

This clonotype counts as large (0.1 to 1%). The chain links TRBV6-6 to TRBJ2-7, with TRBD1 matching over 8 bases. Germline V gene data show CDR1 as MNHNY and CDR2 as SVGAGI (reference sequence). The CDR3 sequence is 11 residues long. The V segment lost 6 bases and the J segment 7 bases; nucleotides outside the gene matches: 2. CDR3 loop: CASSRQGEQYF. The CDR3 nucleotides read TGTGCCAGCAGCAGACAGGGGGAGCAGTACTTC.

In this sample, this clonotype turned up a few times. The chain has TRBV5-1 and TRBJ1-6; D is perhaps TRBD1 (6 bases). V was pared by 4 bases and J by 6 bases, with 11 bases between. CDR3 length: 14 residues. Germline V gene lookup returns CDR1 SGHRS and CDR2 YFSETQ. CDR3 residues: CASSATGINSPLHF. The CDR3, as DNA: TGCGCCAGCAGCGCTACAGGGATTAATTCACCCCTCCACTTT. The variable domain in full, completed from reference TRBV5-1 and TRBJ1-6, reads KAGVTQTPRYLIKTRGQQVTLSCSPISGHRSVSWYQQTPGQGLQFLFEYFSETQRNKGNFPGRFSGRQFSNSRSEMNVSTLELGDSALYLCASSATGINSPLHFGNGTRLTVT.

By share, this clonotype counts as hyperexpanded. V gene TRBV7-9 combines with J gene TRBJ1-4; D call uncertain. V was trimmed by 5 bases and J by 0 bases, leaving 10 bases between them. The CDR3 is 15 residues long. Germline V gene sequence: CDR1 SEHNR, CDR2 FQNEAQ (reference sequence). CDR3 loop: CASSVPSTTNEKLFF. In DNA, the CDR3 is TGTGCCAGCAGCGTGCCAAGTACAACTAATGAAAAACTGTTTTTT.

This clonotype ranks as medium-sized. The CDR3 DNA sequence: TGTGCCAGCTCACCAACCAACACCGCGAACACCGGGGAGCTGTTTTTT. Translated, it gives CASSPTNTANTGELFF. The chain has TRBV18 and TRBJ2-2, with D unclear. The CDR3 runs to 16 residues. Per the germline V gene, CDR1 is KGHSH and CDR2 is LQKENI. Trimming removed 2 bases at V and 0 bases at J, with 10 bases between.

By share, this clonotype counts as medium-sized (0.01 to 0.1%). The chain employs TRBV6-2 or TRBV6-3 and TRBJ1-1, with 7 bases aligning to TRBD1. The V gene end was trimmed by 5 bases and the J gene end by 0 bases; junction bases not matched to a gene: 9. The CDR3 extends over 16 amino acids. Germline V gene data show CDR1 as MNHEY and CDR2 as SVGEGT. In DNA, the CDR3 is TGTGCCAGCAGTCGCCCGGACAGGACCTTGAACACTGAAGCTTTCTTT. Translating it yields CASSRPDRTLNTEAFF.

This chain joins TRBV7-2 and TRBJ1-2, with D hard to call. With 0 bases removed from V and 8 bases from J, the gap between germline ends came to 7 bases. CDR1 is SGHTA and CDR2 is FQGNSA in the germline V gene. The CDR3 sequence is 12 residues long. CDR3 sequence: CASSLAPGGYTF. As DNA, the CDR3 is TGTGCCAGCAGCTTAGCTCCGGGGGGCTACACCTTC. Based on the CDR3 plus reference TRBV7-2 and TRBJ1-2, the full variable domain is GAGVSQSPSNKVTEKGKDVELRCDPISGHTALYWYRQSLGQGLEFLIYFQGNSAPDKSGLPSDRFSAERTGGSVSTLTIQRTQQEDSAVYLCASSLAPGGYTFGSGTRLTVV.

This sequence joins TRBV5-6 and TRBJ2-3; 8 bases agree with TRBD2. After removal of 4 bases from V and 4 bases from J, the junction contained 14 bases not matched to a gene. This CDR3 spans 17 amino acids. Germline-derived CDR1 and CDR2 are SGHDT and YYEEEE. The CDR3 region is CASSPPTAGVRADTQYF. As DNA, the CDR3 is TGTGCCAGCAGCCCCCCGACAGCGGGAGTGCGGGCAGATACGCAGTATTTT.

In this sample, this clonotype is medium-sized. The rearrangement uses TRBV6-1 and TRBJ1-1, with D possibly being TRBD1 (5 bases). V gave up 5 bases and J gave up 5 bases, with 15 bases separating them. The germline CDR1 and CDR2 sequences are MNHNS and SASEGT. The CDR3 has 14 amino acids. The DNA of the CDR3 is TGTGCCAGCAGTAAAATGGGGGGGACGACTGAAGCTTTCTTT. Translated: CASSKMGGTTEAFF.

By frequency in the sample, this clonotype is large. This chain joins TRBV29-1 and TRBJ2-5, with TRBD2 identical over 8 bases. The trim removed 4 bases at V and 1 base at J, leaving 8 bases unmatched. Per germline, CDR1 SQVTM and CDR2 ANQGSEA. The CDR3 is 15 amino acids. DNA of the CDR3: TGCAGCGTTGTGAGCTTCGGGGGGGCCCAAGAGACCCAGTACTTC. Encoded protein: CSVVSFGGAQETQYF.

Turning to this clonotype: One junction end disagrees with the germline gene, perhaps due to a read error. The chain recombines TRBV4-2 with TRBJ2-5, with a tentative D call TRBD1 (7 bases). Germline V gene lookup returns CDR1 LGHNA and CDR2 YNFKEQ. The CDR3 is made up of 17 amino acids. CDR3 region: CASSLQGGADNRETQYF. Written as DNA, the CDR3 is TGCGCCAGCAGCCTCCAGGGGGGAGCCGATAATAGAGAGACCCAGTACTTC.

This chain uses TRBV6-2 or TRBV6-3 with TRBJ2-7; D uncertain. The CDR3 spans 12 residues. Germline CDR1 is MNHEY and CDR2 is SVGEGT. Written as DNA, the CDR3 is TGTGTTAGCAGTTACTCGATCCACGAGCAGTACTTC. Its translation is CVSSYSIHEQYF.

This clonotype is judged medium-sized. The chain recombines TRBV7-9 with TRBJ1-1; D call uncertain. The CDR3 contains 13 residues. Germline assignment: CDR1 SEHNR and CDR2 FQNEAQ (reference sequence). The V gene lost 1 base and the J gene lost 1 base, with 4 bases spanning the gap. The CDR3 loop reads CASSLDTNTEAFF. The CDR3 region has the DNA TGTGCCAGCAGCTTAGACACGAACACTGAAGCTTTCTTT.

Details on this clonotype: The junction departs from germline at one end; a sequencing error may be responsible. This chain's CDR3 is CASSHVGGVAGLSGEQFF. In DNA form, the CDR3 reads TGCGCCAGCAGCCATGTTGGCGGCGTAGCGGGGTTGAGCGGCGAGCAGTTCTTC. V and J are TRBV4-2 and TRBJ2-1; 8 bases are shared with TRBD2. Germline V gene data show CDR1 as LGHNA and CDR2 as YNFKEQ. The CDR3 runs to 18 residues.

The chain combines TRBV20-1 with TRBJ2-2; the D gene is possibly TRBD2 (5 bases). V was shortened by 5 bases and J by 7 bases, with 14 bases between the two germline ends. Germline V gene sequence: CDR1 DFQATT, CDR2 SNEGSKA (reference sequence). The CDR3 covers 13 residues. Here the CDR3 reads CSAPQLDGGELFF. Written as DNA, the CDR3 is TGCAGTGCTCCCCAACTAGATGGCGGGGAGCTGTTTTTT.

This clonotype is labeled medium-sized. This rearrangement joins TRBV20-1 to TRBJ2-7; D is undetermined. CDR1 and CDR2 (germline): DFQATT, SNEGSKA (reference sequence). The CDR3 has 14 amino acids. In DNA, the CDR3 is TGCAGCCCAAAAGCAGGTCTAGAGGCTCTCGAGCAGTACTTC. It codes for CSPKAGLEALEQYF.

The chain couples TRBV20-1 to TRBJ2-7; D gene uncertain. Trimming shortened V by 4 bases and J by 2 bases, and 12 bases separated the two germline ends. The CDR3 runs 13 residues. CDR1 is DFQATT and CDR2 is SNEGSKA in the germline V gene (reference sequence). The CDR3 DNA sequence: TGCAGTGCTAATTCTCTAGGCCCCTACGAGCAGTACTTC. Its translation is CSANSLGPYEQYF.

By share of the sample, this clonotype is large. V and J are TRBV29-1 and TRBJ2-7, with D maybe TRBD1 (6 bases). The CDR3 is 12 residues long. The V and J ends lost 2 bases and 6 bases respectively, with 11 bases between them. Germline V gene data show CDR1 as SQVTM and CDR2 as ANQGSEA. CDR3 sequence reads: CSVERDTGEQYF. CDR3 sequence (DNA): TGCAGCGTTGAAAGGGACACGGGCGAGCAGTACTTC.

J is TRBJ1-1 and V is TRBV5-1; D is possibly TRBD1 (6 bases). From germline, CDR1 is SGHRS and CDR2 YFSETQ. V lost 1 base and J lost 4, with 8 bases in between. CDR3 length equals 13 residues. The CDR3 nucleotides are TGCGCCAGCAGCTTGCAGGGGCGCACTGAAGCTTTCTTT. Its protein product is CASSLQGRTEAFF. The full variable domain, in which reference TRBV5-1 and TRBJ1-1 provide the parts outside the CDR3, is KAGVTQTPRYLIKTRGQQVTLSCSPISGHRSVSWYQQTPGQGLQFLFEYFSETQRNKGNFPGRFSGRQFSNSRSEMNVSTLELGDSALYLCASSLQGRTEAFFGQGTRLTVV.

This clonotype was detected only a few times. The chain recombines TRBV20-1 with TRBJ2-1; TRBD1 matches 10 bases. Germline V gene data show CDR1 as DFQATT and CDR2 as SNEGSKA (reference sequence). The CDR3 is 15 residues long. CDR3 bases: TGCACCTCCGAAGCCGGGACAGGGGTAAACAATGAGCAGTTCTTC. Its translation is CTSEAGTGVNNEQFF.

Relative to its sample, this clonotype is medium-sized. The rearrangement uses TRBV18 and TRBJ1-1, with no clear D. The CDR3 runs to 15 residues. V was cut by 3 bases and J by 1 base, with 12 bases left in between. Germline V gene sequence: CDR1 KGHSH, CDR2 LQKENI. The chain's CDR3 is CASSPTTRGNTEAFF. As DNA, the CDR3 is TGTGCCAGCTCACCGACTACCCGCGGGAACACTGAAGCTTTCTTT.

By share, this clonotype ranks as medium-sized (0.01 to 0.1%). V and J are TRBV5-1 and TRBJ1-5; weak D call: TRBD1 (5 bases). CDR1 and CDR2 (germline): SGHRS, YFSETQ. CDR3 size: 13 residues. Trimming took 3 bases from V and 3 from J, leaving 7 bases between them. The CDR3 is CASSWTINQPQHF. CDR3 nucleotides: TGCGCCAGCAGCTGGACAATCAATCAGCCCCAGCATTTT.

By its share, this clonotype is medium-sized. This chain connects TRBV27 to TRBJ1-3, with D perhaps matching TRBD1 (5 bases). CDR3 length: 15 residues. With 0 bases removed from V and 4 bases from J, the gap between germline ends came to 10 bases. Germline CDR1 reads MNHEY; CDR2 reads SMNVEV (reference sequence). CDR3 sequence (DNA): TGTGCCAGCAGTTTATCTGGGGGAACCGGAAACACCATATATTTT. Its translation: CASSLSGGTGNTIYF.

This clonotype ranks as medium-sized. This chain connects TRBV5-1 to TRBJ2-2, with TRBD2 identical over 10 bases. The V gene's germline CDR1 is SGHRS and CDR2 YFSETQ. This CDR3 region has 19 residues. The J segment lost 6 bases and the V segment lost 4 bases, leaving 18 bases of the junction unmatched. Written as DNA, the CDR3 is TGCGCCAGCAGCCGTATAAGTGGTGCTAGCGGGAGCTTGGCCGGGGAGCTGTTTTTT. Translated, it gives CASSRISGASGSLAGELFF.